The subject of this entry is one T cell receptor beta chain. The CDR3 has 15 residues. Germline V gene lookup returns CDR1 MRHNA and CDR2 SNTAGT. V gave up 5 bases and J gave up 7 bases; unmatched junction bases: 10. This record belongs to a study of cytomegalovirus exposure and HLA in healthy donors. The study ran its PCR with 60 Vbeta and 13 Jbeta primers. The data were produced by immunoSEQ multiplex PCR, yet TCRdb's version contains in-frame clones alone and is incomplete. Of 160,000 or so clones in the sample, roughly three quarters are singletons; the top ten hold around a tenth. The V gene is TRBV6-4, the J gene TRBJ2-1; 8 bases align to TRBD2. What was sequenced was PBMCs. This clonotype was obtained from a man between 18 and 35 years old in good health and CMV-seropositive. The CDR3 DNA is TGTGCCAGCAGTAGGGAGAGCGGGAGCACGAATGAGCAGTTCTTC. Its translation is CASSRESGSTNEQFF.